This entry lists 17 T cell receptor beta chains sequenced from one sample in a study of CD8 T cells in ankylosing spondylitis. Study observations and caveats: Ankylosing spondylitis blood seemed to carry a telltale TCR beta motif made of several highly homologous variants.

The antigens these receptors bind are not known. One entry per CDR3 protein results from TCRdb running MiXCR on the 5' RACE reads. The table has a few hundred thousand distinct CDR3 sequences, more than 20% seen once; the top ten hold approximately 16%. The specimen sequenced was blood, either unsorted or a sorted T cell fraction (not recorded which). These receptors were obtained from a male donor with ankylosing spondylitis.

This clonotype has just a few counts. Here the CDR3 reads CASSIGTSGTWGNIQYF. CDR3 nucleotide sequence: TGTGCCAGCAGTATCGGGACTAGCGGGACTTGGGGAAACATTCAGTACTTC. V gene TRBV12-3 or TRBV12-4 combines with J gene TRBJ2-4; 13 positions agree with TRBD2. The length of the CDR3 is 17 residues. V dropped 5 bases and J dropped 6; count of bases not matched to a gene: 10.

This clonotype was seen more than once but under ten times. The V gene is TRBV11-2, the J gene TRBJ1-2; the match to TRBD1 covers 7 bases. J was trimmed by 6 bases and V by 5 bases; bases with no gene match: 3. This CDR3 contains 12 residues. Germline lookup yields CDR1 SGHAT and CDR2 FQNNGV. CDR3 coding DNA: TGTGCCAGCAGCCCGGACAGGCATGGCTACACCTTC. This codes for CASSPDRHGYTF.

This sequence joins TRBV12-3 or TRBV12-4 and TRBJ2-2, with D unresolved. The CDR3 has 15 amino acids. Trimming shortened V by 3 bases and J by 2 bases, and 10 bases separated the two germline ends. The DNA of the CDR3 is TGTGCCAGCAGTTTTCGAACAGAAAACACCGGGGAGCTGTTTTTT. Protein sequence: CASSFRTENTGELFF.

V usage is TRBV15 and J usage is TRBJ2-6; D is ambiguous. Germline-derived CDR1 and CDR2 are LNHNV and YYDKDF (reference sequence). Trimming removed 0 bases at V and 4 bases at J, with 7 bases between. The CDR3 consists of 15 residues. The CDR3 here is CATSRDMSGANVLTF. CDR3 sequence (DNA): TGTGCCACCAGCAGAGATATGTCCGGGGCCAACGTCCTGACTTTC.

The chain carries TRBV7-2 and TRBJ1-5; D uncertain. There are 14 residues in the CDR3. V was clipped by 5 bases and J by 0 bases, with 8 bases between them. Germline V gene lookup returns CDR1 SGHTA and CDR2 FQGNSA. CDR3 loop: CASSRGYSNQPQHF. DNA for the CDR3: TGTGCCAGCAGCCGAGGGTATAGCAATCAGCCCCAGCATTTT.

This clonotype was seen only a few times. This chain uses TRBV5-1 with TRBJ1-2, with 12 bases aligning to TRBD1. The germline V gene has CDR1 SGHRS and CDR2 YFSETQ. With V trimmed by 7 bases and J by 6 bases, 7 bases remained unmatched. This CDR3 contains 14 residues. The CDR3 bases are TGCGCCAGCTCCCCGGGACAGGGGGCGCATGGCTACACCTTC. Protein product: CASSPGQGAHGYTF.

This chain connects TRBV7-9 to TRBJ2-2; 7 bases are shared with TRBD1. Germline V CDR1 and CDR2: SEHNR, FQNEAQ (reference sequence). After removal of 2 bases from V and 0 bases from J, the junction contained 6 bases not matched to a gene. The CDR3 consists of 17 residues. The CDR3 DNA follows: TGTGCCAGCAGCTTACCCCGACAGGGCTCGAACACCGGGGAGCTGTTTTTT. This translates into CASSLPRQGSNTGELFF.

The chain carries TRBV20-1 and TRBJ2-1; 12 bases align to TRBD2. The CDR3 sequence is 17 residues long. V dropped 6 bases and J dropped 2; count of bases not matched to a gene: 11. Germline V gives CDR1 DFQATT, CDR2 SNEGSKA (reference sequence). The chain's CDR3 is CSAFNPSGRGTYNEQFF. The DNA of the CDR3 is TGCAGTGCCTTTAACCCTAGCGGGAGGGGGACCTACAATGAGCAGTTCTTC.

At least ten counts were recorded for this clonotype. One end of the junction does not line up with germline, which may come from a read error. The chain recombines TRBV7-2 with TRBJ2-3; D is perhaps TRBD2 (6 bases). Germline V gene lookup returns CDR1 SGHTA and CDR2 FQGNSA. This CDR3 is built from 14 residues. The CDR3 sequence is CASSLARGTDTQYF. CDR3 coding DNA: TGCGCCAGCAGCTTGGCCCGGGGGACAGATACGCAGTATTTT. Complete variable domain (other parts from reference TRBV7-2 and TRBJ2-3): GAGVSQSPSNKVTEKGKDVELRCDPISGHTALYWYRQSLGQGLEFLIYFQGNSAPDKSGLPSDRFSAERTGGSVSTLTIQRTQQEDSAVYLCASSLARGTDTQYFGPGTRLTVL.

This chain joins TRBV5-1 and TRBJ2-2, with D possibly TRBD2 on 5 matching bases. Trimming cost V 1 base and J 1 base, with 8 bases left between them. The CDR3 consists of 15 residues. Germline V gene lookup returns CDR1 SGHRS and CDR2 YFSETQ. CDR3 sequence reads: CASSLPRENTGELFF. CDR3 bases: TGCGCCAGCAGCTTGCCGAGGGAGAACACCGGGGAGCTGTTTTTT.

The CDR3 bases are TGTGCCAGCAGTGAAGACGGCTTTCGCTACGAGCAGTACTTC. Encoded protein: CASSEDGFRYEQYF. The chain recombines TRBV25-1 with TRBJ2-7; D is ambiguous. This CDR3 has 14 amino acids. Looked up from germline, CDR1 is MGHDK and CDR2 is SYGVNS. The V end was cut by 2 bases, the J end by 3 bases, with 11 bases between.

The rearrangement links TRBV5-4 to TRBJ2-5; no clear D. The CDR3 runs to 13 residues. The germline V gene has CDR1 SGHNT and CDR2 YYREEE (reference sequence). Trimming took 2 bases from V and 2 from J, leaving 7 bases between them. The CDR3 spells CASSLILQETQYF. In nucleotides, the CDR3 is TGTGCCAGCAGCTTAATCCTACAAGAGACCCAGTACTTC.

This chain joins TRBV29-1 and TRBJ2-2; 11 nucleotides line up with TRBD1. The CDR3 runs 16 residues. Germline loops: CDR1 SQVTM, CDR2 ANQGSEA. Unmatched junction bases numbered 6, after V lost 0 bases and J lost 6 bases. CDR3 loop: CSVEDSGTGGAGELFF. CDR3 coding DNA: TGCAGCGTTGAAGACTCCGGGACAGGGGGGGCCGGGGAGCTGTTTTTT.

This clonotype was picked up a small number of times. The chain has TRBV10-3 and TRBJ2-1, with 9 positions matching TRBD1. The CDR3 sequence is 14 residues long. V was pared by 11 bases and J by 6 bases, with 11 bases of the junction left unmatched. Germline CDR1 ENHRY, CDR2 SYGVKD. The CDR3 region is CAARTGQGGNEQFF. DNA of the CDR3: TGTGCCGCCCGCACGGGACAGGGCGGCAATGAGCAGTTCTTC.

This chain uses TRBV29-1 with TRBJ2-1; TRBD1 might be the D (5 bases). Germline-derived CDR1 and CDR2 are SQVTM and ANQGSEA. The CDR3 runs to 13 residues. Trimming removed 3 bases at V and 0 bases at J, with 6 bases between. The CDR3: CSVDRDSYNEQFF. CDR3 coding DNA: TGCAGCGTTGACAGGGACTCCTACAATGAGCAGTTCTTC.

This chain links TRBV7-3 with TRBJ2-7, with D possibly being TRBD2 (7 bases). Trimming took off 0 bases at V and 4 bases at J, with 19 bases between the two ends. The length of the CDR3 is 17 residues. Germline V gene data show CDR1 as SGHTA and CDR2 as FQGTGA. In DNA form, the CDR3 reads TGTGCCAGCAGCTTAACGGGGGGCGCGGGAGACGGATACGAGCAGTACTTC. This encodes CASSLTGGAGDGYEQYF.

V and J are TRBV7-3 and TRBJ2-1; D possibly corresponds to TRBD1 (6 bases). Germline V gene data show CDR1 as SGHTA and CDR2 as FQGTGA. The V end lost 3 bases, the J end lost 2 bases, and 11 bases lay between the germline ends. The CDR3 is 15 residues long. CDR3 residues: CASSLTGNTYNEQFF. As DNA, the CDR3 is TGTGCCAGCAGCTTGACAGGTAACACCTACAATGAGCAGTTCTTC.